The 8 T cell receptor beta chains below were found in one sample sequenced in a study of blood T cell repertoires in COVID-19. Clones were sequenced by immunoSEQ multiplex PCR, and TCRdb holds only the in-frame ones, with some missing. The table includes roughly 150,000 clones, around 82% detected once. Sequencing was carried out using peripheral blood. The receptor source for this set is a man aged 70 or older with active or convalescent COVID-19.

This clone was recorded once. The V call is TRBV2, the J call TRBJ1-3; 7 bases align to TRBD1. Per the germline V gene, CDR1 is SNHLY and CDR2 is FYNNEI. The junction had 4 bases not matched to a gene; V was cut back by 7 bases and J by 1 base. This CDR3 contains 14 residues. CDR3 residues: CASITGASGNTIYF. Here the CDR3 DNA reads TGTGCCAGCATTACAGGGGCGTCTGGAAACACCATATATTTT.

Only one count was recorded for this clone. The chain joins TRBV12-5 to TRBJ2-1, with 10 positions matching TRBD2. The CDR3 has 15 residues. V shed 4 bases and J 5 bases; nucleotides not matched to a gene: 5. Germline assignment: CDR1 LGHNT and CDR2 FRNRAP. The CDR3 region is CASGSQLAGNNEQFF. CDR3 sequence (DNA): TGTGCTAGTGGTTCCCAACTAGCGGGAAACAATGAGCAGTTCTTC.

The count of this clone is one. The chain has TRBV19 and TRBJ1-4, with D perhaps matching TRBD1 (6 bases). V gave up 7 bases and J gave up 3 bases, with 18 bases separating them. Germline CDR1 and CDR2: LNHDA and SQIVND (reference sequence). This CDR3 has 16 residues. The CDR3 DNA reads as TGTGCCAGTACCTATAGAGGGGGACATGCTAATGAAAAACTGTTTTTT. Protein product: CASTYRGGHANEKLFF.

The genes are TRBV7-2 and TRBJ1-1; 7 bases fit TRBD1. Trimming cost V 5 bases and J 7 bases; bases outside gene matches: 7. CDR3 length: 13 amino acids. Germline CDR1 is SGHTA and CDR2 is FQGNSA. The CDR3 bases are TGTGCCAGCAGCATCAACCGACAGGGTGAAGCTTTCTTT. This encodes CASSINRQGEAFF.

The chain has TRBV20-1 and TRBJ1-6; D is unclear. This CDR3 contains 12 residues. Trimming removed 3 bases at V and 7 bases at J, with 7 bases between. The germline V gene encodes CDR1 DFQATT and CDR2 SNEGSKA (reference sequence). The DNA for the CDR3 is TGCAGTGCTAGTGAGCGGAATTCACCCCTCCACTTT. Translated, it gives CSASERNSPLHF.

This chain's CDR3 is CASTEGVGRGPMRLFF. In DNA, the CDR3 is TGTGCCAGCACCGAGGGCGTGGGCAGGGGCCCTATGAGACTGTTTTTT. V usage is TRBV28 and J usage is TRBJ1-4; possibly TRBD1 for D (6 bases). Trimming removed 7 bases from V and 13 bases from J, with 28 bases in between. This CDR3 is 16 amino acids long. Germline loops: CDR1 MDHEN, CDR2 SYDVKM.

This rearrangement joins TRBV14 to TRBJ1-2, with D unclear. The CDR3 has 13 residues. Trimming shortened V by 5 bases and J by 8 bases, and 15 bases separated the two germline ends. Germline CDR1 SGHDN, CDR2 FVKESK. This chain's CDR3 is CASSVNQATGYTF. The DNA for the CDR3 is TGTGCCAGCAGCGTTAACCAGGCCACCGGCTACACCTTC.

The CDR3: CASSPGTTTFQETQYF. In nucleotides, the CDR3 is TGTGCCAGCAGCCCCGGGACAACTACGTTTCAAGAGACCCAGTACTTC. The chain recombines TRBV2 with TRBJ2-5; D is perhaps TRBD1 (6 bases). The V gene lost 6 bases and the J gene lost 2 bases, with 19 bases spanning the gap. This CDR3 spans 16 amino acids. Germline CDR1 SNHLY, CDR2 FYNNEI.